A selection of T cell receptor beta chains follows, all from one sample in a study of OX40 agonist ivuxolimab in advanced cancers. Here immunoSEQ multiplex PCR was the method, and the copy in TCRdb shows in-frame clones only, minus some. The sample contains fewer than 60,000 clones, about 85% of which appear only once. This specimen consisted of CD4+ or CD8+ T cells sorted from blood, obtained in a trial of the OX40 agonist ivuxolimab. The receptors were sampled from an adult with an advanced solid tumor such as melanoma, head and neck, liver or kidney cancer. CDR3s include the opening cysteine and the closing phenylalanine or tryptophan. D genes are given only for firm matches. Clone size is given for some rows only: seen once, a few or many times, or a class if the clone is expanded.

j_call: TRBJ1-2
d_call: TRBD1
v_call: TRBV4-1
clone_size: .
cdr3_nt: TGCGCCAGCAGCCAAGATTCGGGGACAGGGGCCTACGCTGGCTACACCTTC
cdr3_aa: CASSQDSGTGAYAGYTF

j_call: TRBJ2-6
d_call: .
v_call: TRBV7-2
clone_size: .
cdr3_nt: TGTGCCAGCAGCGTGTCACTGAGACGACAAAGTCGGGCCAACGTCCTGACTTTC
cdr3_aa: CASSVSLRRQSRANVLTF

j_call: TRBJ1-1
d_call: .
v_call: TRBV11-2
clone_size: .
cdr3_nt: TGTGCCAGCAGCTCTATAACCGGGACAGAAGCTTTCTTT
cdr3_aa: CASSSITGTEAFF

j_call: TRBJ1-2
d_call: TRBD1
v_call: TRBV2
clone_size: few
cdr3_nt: TGTGCCAGCACCTTCGGACAGGGTAACTATGGCTACACCTTC
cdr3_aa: CASTFGQGNYGYTF

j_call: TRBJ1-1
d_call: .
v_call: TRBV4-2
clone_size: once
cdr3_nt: TGTGCCAGCAGCCAAGATGGGGGCACCTGGGGCACTGAAGCTTTCTTT
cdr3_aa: CASSQDGGTWGTEAFF

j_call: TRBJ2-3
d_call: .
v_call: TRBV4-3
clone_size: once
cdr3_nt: TGCGCCAGCAGCCCCTTGGGGCGGGGGCAAGGGGATACGCAGTATTTT
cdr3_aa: CASSPLGRGQGDTQYF

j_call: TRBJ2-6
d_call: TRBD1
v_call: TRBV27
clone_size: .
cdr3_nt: TGTGCCAGCAGTTTAACAGGGGGCCTCTCTGGGGCCAACGTCCTGACTTTC
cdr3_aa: CASSLTGGLSGANVLTF

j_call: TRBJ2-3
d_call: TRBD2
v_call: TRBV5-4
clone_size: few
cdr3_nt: TGTGCCAGCAGCCCTCGACTAGCGGGGGGTCCGACAGATACGCAGTATTTT
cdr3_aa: CASSPRLAGGPTDTQYF

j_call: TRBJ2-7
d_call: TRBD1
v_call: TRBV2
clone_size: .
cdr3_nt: TGTGCCAGCAGTTACCGGGACAGCTACGAGCAGTACTTC
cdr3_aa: CASSYRDSYEQYF

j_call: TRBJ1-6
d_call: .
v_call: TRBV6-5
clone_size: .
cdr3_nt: TGTGCCAGCAGTTACGGCTTCGGAGACTATAATTCACCCCTCCACTTT
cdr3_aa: CASSYGFGDYNSPLHF

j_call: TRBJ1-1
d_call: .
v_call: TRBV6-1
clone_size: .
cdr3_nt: TGTGCCAGCAGTGAAGACAGGGTCACTGAAGCTTTCTTT
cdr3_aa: CASSEDRVTEAFF

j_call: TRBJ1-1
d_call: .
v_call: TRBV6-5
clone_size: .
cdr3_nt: TGTGCCAGCAGCCCGGGGGGAGGGACTGAAGCTTTCTTT
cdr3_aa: CASSPGGGTEAFF

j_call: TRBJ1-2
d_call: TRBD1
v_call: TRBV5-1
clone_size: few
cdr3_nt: TGCGCCAGCAGCTCGGACAGGGACTATGGCTACACCTTC
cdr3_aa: CASSSDRDYGYTF

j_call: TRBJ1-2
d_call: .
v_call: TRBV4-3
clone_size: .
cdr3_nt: TGCGCCAGCAGCCAAGATTGGGGTCTCGACTATGGCTACACCTTC
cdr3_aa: CASSQDWGLDYGYTF

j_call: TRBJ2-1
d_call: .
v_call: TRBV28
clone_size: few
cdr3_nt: TGTGCCAGCAGTCGCGCTTTCAGGACGGGAGTGGAGGATGAGCAGTTCTTC
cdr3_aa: CASSRAFRTGVEDEQFF

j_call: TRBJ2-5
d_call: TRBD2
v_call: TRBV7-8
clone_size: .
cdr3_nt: TGTGCCAGCACCGTACAGGAGCGGGGGTCGAGGGAGACCCAGTACTTC
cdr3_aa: CASTVQERGSRETQYF

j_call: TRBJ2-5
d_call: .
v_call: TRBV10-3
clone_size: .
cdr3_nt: TGTGCCATCAGTGAGTCAGGCCCACTAACGGTACAAGAGACCCAGTACTTC
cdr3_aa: CAISESGPLTVQETQYF

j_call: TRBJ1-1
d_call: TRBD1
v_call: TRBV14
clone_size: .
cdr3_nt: TGTGCCAGCAGCCAAGTGGGACAGCAAGAAGCTTTCTTT
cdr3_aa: CASSQVGQQEAFF

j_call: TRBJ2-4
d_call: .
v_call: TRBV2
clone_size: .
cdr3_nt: TGTGCCATCTTGACAGGGAGGGAAGCCAAAAACATTCAGTACTTC
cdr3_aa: CAILTGREAKNIQYF

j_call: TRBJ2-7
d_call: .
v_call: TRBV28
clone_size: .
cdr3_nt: TGTGCCAGCAGCCCTAATTTTGGTAGCTCCACCTACGAGCAGTACTTC
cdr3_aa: CASSPNFGSSTYEQYF

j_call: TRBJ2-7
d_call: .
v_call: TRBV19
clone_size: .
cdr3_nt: TGTGCCAGTAGTATAGGCCCTAGTTCCGAGCAGTACTTC
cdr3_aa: CASSIGPSSEQYF

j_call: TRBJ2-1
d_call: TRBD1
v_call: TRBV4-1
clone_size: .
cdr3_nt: TGCGCCAGCAGCGCCCGCGGGACAGGTAACAATGAGCAGTTCTTC
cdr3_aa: CASSARGTGNNEQFF

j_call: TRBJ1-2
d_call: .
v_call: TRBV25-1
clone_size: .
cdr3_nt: TGTGCCAGCGGCACAGGCATTGGCTACACCTTC
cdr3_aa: CASGTGIGYTF

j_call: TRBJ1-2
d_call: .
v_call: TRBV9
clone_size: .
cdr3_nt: TGTGCCAGCAGCCCCGAAGACAGCCAACGTTATGGCTACACCTTC
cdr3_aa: CASSPEDSQRYGYTF

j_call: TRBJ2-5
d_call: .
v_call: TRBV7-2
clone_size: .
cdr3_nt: TGTGCCAGCAGCAGGGACCGGGAGACCCAGTACTTC
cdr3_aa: CASSRDRETQYF

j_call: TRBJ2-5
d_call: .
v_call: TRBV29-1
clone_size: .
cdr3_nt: TGCAGCGTTATAGGGGGGCTCGGGGAGACCCAGTACTTC
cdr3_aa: CSVIGGLGETQYF

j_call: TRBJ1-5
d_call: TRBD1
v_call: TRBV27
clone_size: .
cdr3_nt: TGTGCCAGCAGTCTGACAGGGAATCAGCCCCAGCATTTT
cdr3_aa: CASSLTGNQPQHF

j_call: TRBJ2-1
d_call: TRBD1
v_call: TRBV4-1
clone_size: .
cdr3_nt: TGCGCCAGCAGCCACGGACAGGATTACAATGAGCAGTTCTTC
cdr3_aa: CASSHGQDYNEQFF

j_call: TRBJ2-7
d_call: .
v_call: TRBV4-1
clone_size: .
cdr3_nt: TGCGCCAGCAGCCCGACGACAGAAACCGTCTCCTACGAGCAGTACTTC
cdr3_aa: CASSPTTETVSYEQYF

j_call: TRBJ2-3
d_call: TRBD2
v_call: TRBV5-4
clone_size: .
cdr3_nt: TGTGCCAGCAGCTTGCTAGCGGGGCTTAGCACAGATACGCAGTATTTT
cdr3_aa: CASSLLAGLSTDTQYF

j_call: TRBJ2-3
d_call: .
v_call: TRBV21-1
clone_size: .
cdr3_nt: TGTGCCAGCAGCATCCGGGACAAGGGCACAGATACGCAGTATTTT
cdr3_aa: CASSIRDKGTDTQYF

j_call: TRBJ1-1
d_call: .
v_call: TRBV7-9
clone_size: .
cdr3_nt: TGTGCCAGCAGCTTAGAAGTCACTGAAGCTTTCTTT
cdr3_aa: CASSLEVTEAFF

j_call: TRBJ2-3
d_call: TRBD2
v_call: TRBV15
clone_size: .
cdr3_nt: TGTGCCACCAGCAGAGTATCTAGCGGGGTGGAGGATACGCAGTATTTT
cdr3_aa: CATSRVSSGVEDTQYF

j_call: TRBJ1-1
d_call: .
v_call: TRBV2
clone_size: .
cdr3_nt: TGTGCCAGCGGGGCCAGGGACACTGAAGCTTTCTTT
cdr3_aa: CASGARDTEAFF

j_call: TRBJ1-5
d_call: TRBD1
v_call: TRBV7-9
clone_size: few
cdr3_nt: TGTGCCAGCAGCTTAGTAGATAGGACAGGGGTTTATCAGCCCCAGCATTTT
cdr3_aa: CASSLVDRTGVYQPQHF

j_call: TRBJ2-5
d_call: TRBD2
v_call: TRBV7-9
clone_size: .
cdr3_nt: TGTGCCAGCAGCTTACCTGAGCGGGGGGGCCTAGAGACCCAGTACTTC
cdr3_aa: CASSLPERGGLETQYF

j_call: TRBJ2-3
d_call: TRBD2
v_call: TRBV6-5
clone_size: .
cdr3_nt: TGTGCCAGCAGTTTAGGACTAGCGGGGAACACAGATACGCAGTATTTT
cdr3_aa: CASSLGLAGNTDTQYF

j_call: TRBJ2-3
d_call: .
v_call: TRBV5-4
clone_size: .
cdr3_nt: TGTGCCAGCAGCTTGGACAGCACAGATACGCAGTATTTT
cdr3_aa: CASSLDSTDTQYF

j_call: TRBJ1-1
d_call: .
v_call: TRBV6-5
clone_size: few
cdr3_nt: TGTGCCAGCACCTCATACTTTGGAGCTTTCTTT
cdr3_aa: CASTSYFGAFF